The following is a T cell receptor (beta chain) sequence with its context. The junction departs from the called germline gene at one end, perhaps through a read error. The CDR3 length is 15 residues. CDR1 is LNHDA and CDR2 is SQIVND in the germline V gene (reference sequence). This entry is derived from a study of blood T cell repertoires in COVID-19. Across the study: T cells, B-cell-depleted T cells, or PBMCs provided the cDNA or gDNA that served as material.

Measured with immunoSEQ multiplex PCR; TCRdb has only the in-frame clones, and not every one. The sample has about 460,000 clones, less than 90% seen once. Either two negative PCRs, clearance, or symptom resolution qualified Cohort 3 donors as recovered. The chain uses TRBV19 and TRBJ1-6; TRBD1 is a possible D gene (6 bases). The sample comprised PBMCs or T cells enriched from blood (not recorded which). The sequence was collected from an older woman who had recovered from COVID-19. The DNA of the CDR3 is TGTGCCAGTAGAACCAGGGACAATTCTAATTCACCCCTCTACTTT. It translates to CASRTRDNSNSPLYF.